This paragraph reports one T cell receptor beta chain. This entry comes from a study of blood T cell repertoires in COVID-19. From germline, CDR1 is MGHRA and CDR2 YSYEKL. This CDR3 is built from 15 residues. The ends were cut back, 0 bases at V and 0 bases at J, with 6 bases in the middle. Under the authors' procedure: Amplified reference gene primers provided the basis for estimating nucleated cell counts. Data came from immunoSEQ multiplex PCR; TCRdb stores just in-frame clones and leaves some out. From that table come the V and J calls and clone size; the DNA was used to work out D and trimming. Here the sample spans roughly 190,000 clones, roughly 80% being singletons.

The sequencing input was peripheral blood. The chain has TRBV4-1 and TRBJ1-5, with no clear D. The receptor comes from a woman aged 40 to 55 with acute or convalescent COVID-19. CDR3 nucleotides: TGCGCCAGCAGCCAAGATGGGCATAGCAATCAGCCCCAGCATTTT. This translates into CASSQDGHSNQPQHF.